Below, one TCR beta chain is given with its context. The antigen remains unidentified. TCRdb keeps only in-frame clones here, not all; method: immunoSEQ multiplex PCR. There are 74,000 or so clones in the sample; 86% occur only once, and around 2% lies in the top ten. The germline V gene encodes CDR1 SGHTA and CDR2 FQGNSA. Trimming cost V 4 bases and J 1 base, with 5 bases left between them. This CDR3 has 13 residues. This sample stems from a study of OX40 agonist ivuxolimab in advanced cancers. Study-wide results and limits: At 0.1 to 3.0 mg/kg and by week 6, clonal expansion occurred in CD4+ and CD8+ blood T cells.

The gene calls are TRBV7-2 and TRBJ1-3; D gene unclear. Source: CD4+ or CD8+ T cells sorted from blood, taken in a trial of the OX40 agonist ivuxolimab. This TCR derives from an adult with an advanced solid tumor such as melanoma, head and neck, liver or kidney cancer. CDR3 residues: CASSSRSGNTIYF. Written as DNA, the CDR3 is TGTGCCAGCAGCTCCAGGTCTGGAAACACCATATATTTT.